The 8 T cell receptor beta chains in this list originate from one sample, sequenced in a study of blood T cell repertoires in COVID-19. The data were produced by immunoSEQ multiplex PCR, yet TCRdb's version contains in-frame clones alone and is incomplete. The data contain 50,000 to 55,000 clones, approximately 89% of them seen just once; the ten biggest clones take up roughly 5%. The material sequenced was peripheral blood. These receptors came from a man in his 60s with active COVID-19.

This clone was detected only once. This sequence joins TRBV12-2 and TRBJ2-7; the table's TRBD2 call for D was not verified on the DNA. TRBV12-2 is a pseudogene segment. The CDR3 length is 18 residues. The CDR3 region has the DNA TGTGCAAGTCGCTTAGCCCCTTCTAGCGGTCCTCCGGGTGACGAGCAGTACTTC. The encoded protein is CASRLAPSSGPPGDEQYF.

The chain has TRBV9 and TRBJ1-2; a weak D match, TRBD1 (5 bases). The length of the CDR3 is 15 residues. Between the trimmed V and J ends, which lost 0 bases and 4 bases, there was a span of 13 bases. Germline lookup yields CDR1 SGDLS and CDR2 YYNGEE. The CDR3: CASSVGWGVAYGYTF. CDR3 sequence (DNA): TGTGCCAGCAGCGTAGGATGGGGGGTGGCCTATGGCTACACCTTC.

The gene calls are TRBV2 and TRBJ2-3; unclear D gene. Looked up from germline, CDR1 is SNHLY and CDR2 is FYNNEI. CDR3 length equals 16 residues. Between the trimmed V and J ends, which lost 4 bases and 0 bases, there was a span of 14 bases. CDR3 sequence reads: CASSGYSGPSTDTQYF. The CDR3 nucleotides are TGTGCCAGCAGTGGTTATTCAGGCCCAAGCACAGATACGCAGTATTTT.

J is TRBJ2-1 and V is TRBV5-6; 11 nucleotides agree with TRBD2. After removal of 3 bases from V and 4 bases from J, the junction contained 3 bases not matched to a gene. Germline-derived CDR1 and CDR2 are SGHDT and YYEEEE. There are 15 residues in the CDR3. The CDR3 spells CASSSTSGKYNEQFF. The CDR3 nucleotides are TGTGCCAGCAGCTCGACTAGCGGGAAGTACAATGAGCAGTTCTTC.

Of note for this clone: Germline is not matched at one junction end, which may reflect a read error. The chain couples TRBV7-7 to TRBJ2-2; D gene ambiguous. The CDR3 is 15 residues long. Germline V CDR1 and CDR2: SSHAT, FNYEAQ (reference sequence). CDR3 sequence reads: CASSTFLDDTGELFF. DNA for the CDR3: TGTGCTAGCAGCACGTTTCTAGATGACACCGGGGAGCTGTTTTTT. Supplemented by reference TRBV7-7 and TRBJ2-2, the full variable domain reads GAGVSQSPRYKVTKRGQDVTLRCDPISSHATLYWYQQALGQGPEFLTYFNYEAQPDKSGLPSDRFSAERPEGSISTLTIQRTEQRDSAMYRCASSTFLDDTGELFFGEGSRLTVL.

The chain joins TRBV28 to TRBJ2-3; TRBD2 aligns across 11 bases. V shed 2 bases and J 4 bases; nucleotides not matched to a gene: 8. CDR1 and CDR2 (germline): MDHEN, SYDVKM. The CDR3 contains 17 residues. CDR3 DNA: TGTGCCAGCAGTTTACCCCTAGCGGGAGGTTCCCCAGATACGCAGTATTTT. It is translated as CASSLPLAGGSPDTQYF.

The chain employs TRBV7-2 and TRBJ2-7, with a possible D match to TRBD2 (5 bases). Germline CDR1 is SGHTA and CDR2 is FQGNSA. V dropped 1 base and J dropped 5 bases, with 9 bases sitting between them. The CDR3 is 13 amino acids. The CDR3 bases are TGTGCCAGCAGCTTAGAAGCCGGGGACGAGCAGTACTTC. It yields the protein CASSLEAGDEQYF.

V usage is TRBV5-8 and J usage is TRBJ2-1; D gene uncertain. V lost 1 base, J lost 9 bases, and 11 bases lay in between. This CDR3 is 13 amino acids long. Looked up from germline, CDR1 is SGHTS and CDR2 is YDEGEE. In DNA, the CDR3 is TGTGCCAGCAGCTTGTATCTAGTCAGTGAGCAGTTCTTC. The encoded protein is CASSLYLVSEQFF.